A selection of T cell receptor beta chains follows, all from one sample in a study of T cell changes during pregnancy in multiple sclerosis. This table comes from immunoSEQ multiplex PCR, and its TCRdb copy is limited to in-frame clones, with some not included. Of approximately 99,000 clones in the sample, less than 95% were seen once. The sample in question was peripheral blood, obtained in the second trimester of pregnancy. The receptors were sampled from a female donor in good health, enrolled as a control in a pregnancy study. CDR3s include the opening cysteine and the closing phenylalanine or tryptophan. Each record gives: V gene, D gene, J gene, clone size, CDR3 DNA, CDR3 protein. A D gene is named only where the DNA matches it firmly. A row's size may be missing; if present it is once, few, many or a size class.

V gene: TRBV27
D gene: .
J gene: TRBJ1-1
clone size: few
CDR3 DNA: TGTGCCAGCAGTTTAAGGGGTGATAGGAGTAGGGATAGGGGGACTGAAGCTTTCTTT
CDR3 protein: CASSLRGDRSRDRGTEAFF

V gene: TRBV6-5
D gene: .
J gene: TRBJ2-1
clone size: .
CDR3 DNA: TGTGCCAGCAGTTACTCTGGCGGGATCTACAATGAGCAGTTCTTC
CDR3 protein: CASSYSGGIYNEQFF

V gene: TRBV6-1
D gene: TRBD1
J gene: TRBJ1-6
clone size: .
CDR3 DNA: TGTGCCAGCAGTGACAGGGGGAGCTCCTATAATTCACCCCTCCACTTT
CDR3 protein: CASSDRGSSYNSPLHF

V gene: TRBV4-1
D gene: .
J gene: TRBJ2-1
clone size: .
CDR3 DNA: TGCGCCAGCAGCCAACTGACAGTGGATGAGCAGTTCTTC
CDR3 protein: CASSQLTVDEQFF

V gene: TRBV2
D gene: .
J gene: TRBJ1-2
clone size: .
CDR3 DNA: TGTGCCAGCACCCCCGGGCGACAGCCTAACTATGGCTACACCTTC
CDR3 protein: CASTPGRQPNYGYTF

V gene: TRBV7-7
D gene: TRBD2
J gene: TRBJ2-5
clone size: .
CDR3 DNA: TGTGCCAGCAGCCGGACTAGCGGGATGTTAGGGGAGACCCAGTACTTC
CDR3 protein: CASSRTSGMLGETQYF

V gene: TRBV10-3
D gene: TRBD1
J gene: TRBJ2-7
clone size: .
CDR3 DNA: TGTGCCATCAGCTCCGGGACAGGGGGCTCCTACGAGCAGTACTTC
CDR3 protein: CAISSGTGGSYEQYF

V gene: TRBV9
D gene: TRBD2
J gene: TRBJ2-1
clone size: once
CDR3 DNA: TGTGCCAGCGAGGCTAGCGGAAACAATGAGCAGTTCTTC
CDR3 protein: CASEASGNNEQFF

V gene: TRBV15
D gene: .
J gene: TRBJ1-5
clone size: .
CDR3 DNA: TGTGCCACCAGCAGAGATCCGGGGGGCGGTAAGCCCCAGCATTTT
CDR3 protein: CATSRDPGGGKPQHF

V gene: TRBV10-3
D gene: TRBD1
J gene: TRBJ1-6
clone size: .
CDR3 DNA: TGTGCCATCAGTGAGTCGGACAGGGCTAATTCACCCCTCCACTTT
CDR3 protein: CAISESDRANSPLHF

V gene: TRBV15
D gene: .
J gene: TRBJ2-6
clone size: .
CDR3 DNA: TGTGCCACCAGCGCCCCCAGAGGAGGGTACGGGGCCAACGTCCTGACTTTC
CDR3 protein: CATSAPRGGYGANVLTF

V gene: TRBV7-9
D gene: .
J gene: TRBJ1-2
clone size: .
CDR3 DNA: TGTGCCAGCAGCTCAAACGACAGACACTATGGCTACACCTTC
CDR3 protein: CASSSNDRHYGYTF

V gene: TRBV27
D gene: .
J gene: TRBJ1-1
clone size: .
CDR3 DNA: TGTGCCAGCAGTTTCGGGACACATGAAGCTTTCTTT
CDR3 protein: CASSFGTHEAFF

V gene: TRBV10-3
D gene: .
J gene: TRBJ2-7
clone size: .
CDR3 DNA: TGTGCCATCAGTGAATCCCAACAGGGCTACGAGCAGTACTTC
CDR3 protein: CAISESQQGYEQYF

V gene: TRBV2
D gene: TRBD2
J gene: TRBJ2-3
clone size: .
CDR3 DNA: TGTGCCAGCAGGGGACTAGCCCCCCCAGATACGCAGTATTTT
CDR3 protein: CASRGLAPPDTQYF

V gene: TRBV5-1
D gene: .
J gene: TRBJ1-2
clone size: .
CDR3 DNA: TGCGCCAGCAGCTTGGCTCCTACCAGGCTTACTAACTATGGCTACACCTTC
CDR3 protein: CASSLAPTRLTNYGYTF

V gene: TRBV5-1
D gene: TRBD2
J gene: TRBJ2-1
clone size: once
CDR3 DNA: TGCGCCAGCATCCCGACTAGCGGGGGGGTCAATGAGCAGTTCTTC
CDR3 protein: CASIPTSGGVNEQFF

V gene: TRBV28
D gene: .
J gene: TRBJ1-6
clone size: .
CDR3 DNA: TGTGCCAGCAGTCTAGACGGGATACTCTATAATTCACCCCTCCACTTT
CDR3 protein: CASSLDGILYNSPLHF

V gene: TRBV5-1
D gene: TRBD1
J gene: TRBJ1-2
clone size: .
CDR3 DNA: TGCGCCAGCAGCTTTACACCGGGACAGGGAAGCTATGGCTACACCTTC
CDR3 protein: CASSFTPGQGSYGYTF

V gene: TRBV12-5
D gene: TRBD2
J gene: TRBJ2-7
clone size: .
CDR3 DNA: TGTGCTAGTGGTTTGGTACTCGCGGGAGGGCCTTACGAGCAGTACTTC
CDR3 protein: CASGLVLAGGPYEQYF

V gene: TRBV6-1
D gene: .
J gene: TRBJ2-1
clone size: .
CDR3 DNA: TGTGCCAGCAATCCTAGCTCAATCTACAATGAGCAGTTCTTC
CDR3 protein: CASNPSSIYNEQFF

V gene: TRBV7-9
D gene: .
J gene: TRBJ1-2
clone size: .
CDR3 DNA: TGTGCCAGCAGCTCATCCCAAACAGGGACCTATGGCTACACCTTC
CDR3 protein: CASSSSQTGTYGYTF